The entry below gives a single T cell receptor (beta chain) sequence along with its context. This clonotype was seen a few times. Its recognized antigen is unknown. No base-level quality is on record; no much larger clone is a single base apart. This entry is derived from a study of T cells in Graves' hyperthyroidism and ophthalmopathy (dated by TCRdb to between 2017 and 2020). A note on the overall study: Peripheral blood samples were taken at initial diagnosis, before any treatment was given. To identify distinguishing TCR V-J signatures, a discovery cohort of around 100 patients was used, comprising 43 with Graves' ophthalmopathy and around 57 with stable Graves' hyperthyroidism. Whether ophthalmopathy could be predicted prospectively was tested in an independent validation cohort made up of 18 hyperthyroidism patients plus 17 patients who later progressed to ophthalmopathy. The 85 to 100 discovery patients were divided at random into training and test sets in a 7:3 ratio. The study also compared thyroid tissue and blood T-cell repertoires from a handful of Graves' hyperthyroidism patients. Following sampling, methimazole starting at 30 mg daily was given to hyperthyroidism patients, and high-dose intravenous methylprednisolone was given to ophthalmopathy patients. The paper describes TCR Vbeta CDR3 sequencing of roughly 130 peripheral blood samples, made up of 43 ophthalmopathy patients, roughly 80 hyperthyroidism patients and 17 progressor patients. Summary of the overall study and its limitations: A 13 V-J signature model separated ophthalmopathy from stable hyperthyroidism, with over 85% sensitivity and roughly 81% specificity in cross-validation and 80%/75% in testing. Sample size was not statistically predetermined, and investigators were not blinded to group allocation. Most expanded thyroid clonotypes (frequency above 0.001) were also detected in blood, suggesting blood repertoires may reflect thyroid immune responses. In validation, the model predicted progression to ophthalmopathy with approximately 70% sensitivity and approximately 72% specificity, a median of about 6.7 months before onset.

Moderately to severely active disease, a Clinical Activity Score of at least 3, a NOSPECS grade of at least 4, and a duration under 3 months were present in ophthalmopathy patients. Any patient with an uncontrolled infection, another autoimmune disease, pregnancy or lactation was excluded. Clinical symptoms, serum thyroxine and TRAb, thyroid ultrasound, and orbital computed tomography formed the basis for the diagnoses. PBMCs were isolated from around 10 ml of fresh peripheral blood by Ficoll-Paque density gradient centrifugation. Total RNA was extracted with Trizol reagent, and quality was checked on an Agilent 2100 Bioanalyzer. TCR beta CDR3 regions were amplified from RNA transcripts. A first-round RT-PCR of the TCR CDR3 used the HTBI primer set with the Qiagen OneStep RT-PCR kit. The libraries were constructed in a second round of multiplex PCR and then size-selected and purified. Libraries were sequenced paired-end with 100 bp reads on an Illumina HiSeq2000. The published analysis was carried out like this. SOAPnuke was used to process the raw data, with reads discarded if the reads contained adapters or uncalled bases, had a mean Phred below 15, or lacked an exact constant-primer or identifier match. COPE v1.2.5 was used to merge the high-quality paired reads, and each unique nucleotide sequence was defined as a clonotype. MiTCR v1.1 was used to align the clonotypes against IMGT TRBV, TRBD and TRBJ reference segments. The analysis included only V-J combinations with a frequency above 0.0001, which together covered around 99% of the repertoires. The TCS score was defined as the ratio of F50 (clonal expansion) to E x V (chaos), calculated using BLOSUM62-based TCRdist between CDR3 peptides within each V-J. Welch's t-statistics and random forest reduced around 520 V-J features to about 13, which were used in a naive Bayes classifier (R e1071). TCRdb reanalyzed the raw reads on its own, using fastp at Q25 for trimming and MiXCR for clone calling, and kept in-frame beta chains. Rows matching on CDR3 protein sequence are summarized as one entry with the most common DNA and genes. The V and J calls and clone size come from TCRdb's table, not from the authors' own analysis. A total of about half a million distinct CDR3 sequences appear in this sample, 20% to 25% of them only once. The ten largest clonotypes hold less than 65% of the sample.

Sequenced sample: blood. This TCR derives from a woman between 65 and 79 years old with Graves' ophthalmopathy.

The CDR3 here reads CAWSVLGGRTNTEAFF. The DNA sequence follows: TGTGCCTGGAGTGTACTCGGGGGGAGGACGAACACTGAAGCTTTCTTT. Rearrangement joined TRBV30 to TRBJ1-1; perhaps TRBD1 is the D gene, with 5 bases matching. The CDR3 runs 16 amino acids, cysteine and phenylalanine included. The entry retains the CDR3 DNA only, 48 bases that are in frame from base 1. At the junction V is shortened by 0 bases and J by 1 base, with 15 bases in between. CDR1 and CDR2 are read off the germline V gene (reference sequence) as GTSNPN and SVGIG. Reference TRBV30 and TRBJ1-1 genes cover what lies past the CDR3, so the full variable domain is SQTIHQWPATLVQPVGSPLSLECTVEGTSNPNLYWYRQAAGRGLQLLFYSVGIGQISSEVPQNLSASRPQDRQFILSSKKLLLSDSGFYLCAWSVLGGRTNTEAFFGQGTRLTVV.